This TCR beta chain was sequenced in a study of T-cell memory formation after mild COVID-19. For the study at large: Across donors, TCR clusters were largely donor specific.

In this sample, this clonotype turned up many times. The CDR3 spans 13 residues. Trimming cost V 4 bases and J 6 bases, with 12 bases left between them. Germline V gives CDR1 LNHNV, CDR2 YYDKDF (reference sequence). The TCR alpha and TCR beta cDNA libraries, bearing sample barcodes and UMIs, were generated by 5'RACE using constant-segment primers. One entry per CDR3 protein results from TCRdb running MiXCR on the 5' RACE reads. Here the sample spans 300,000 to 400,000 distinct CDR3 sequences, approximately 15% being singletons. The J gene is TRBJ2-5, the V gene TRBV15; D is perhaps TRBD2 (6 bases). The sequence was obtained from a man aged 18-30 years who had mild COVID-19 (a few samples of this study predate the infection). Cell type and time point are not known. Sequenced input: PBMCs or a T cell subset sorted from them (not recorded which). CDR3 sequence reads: CATSKEGWQTQYF. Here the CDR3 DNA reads TGTGCCACCAGCAAGGAGGGGTGGCAGACCCAGTACTTC. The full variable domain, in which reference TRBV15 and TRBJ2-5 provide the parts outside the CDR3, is DAMVIQNPRYQVTQFGKPVTLSCSQTLNHNVMYWYQQKSSQAPKLLFHYYDKDFNNEADTPDNFQSRRPNTSFCFLDIRSPGLGDTAMYLCATSKEGWQTQYFGPGTRLLVL.